What follows describes a single T cell receptor (beta chain). This entry belongs to a study of blood T cell repertoires in COVID-19. Study-wide background: Collection of acute and convalescent COVID-19 samples took place in the United States, Italy and Spain. From T cells, B-cell-depleted T cells, or PBMCs came the material, which was cDNA or gDNA.

The CDR3 length is 15 residues. Germline CDR1 and CDR2: MDHEN and SYDVKM. V lost 0 bases and J 5 bases, leaving 10 bases between the germline ends. Authors' analysis steps: The authors estimated nucleated cell counts from reference gene primer amplification. The repertoire was sequenced with immunoSEQ multiplex PCR; TCRdb's copy has only in-frame clones and lacks some. The V and J calls and clone size are taken from that table; D and trimming were inferred from the DNA. The sample lists fewer than 300,000 clones, roughly 92% occurring once. The sequencing sample was made of peripheral blood. This sequence originates from a woman aged 30 to 39 with COVID-19, enrolled during active disease. V gene TRBV28 combines with J gene TRBJ2-2; D is perhaps TRBD2 (6 bases). CDR3 loop: CASSLWRGGTGELFF. The CDR3 nucleotides read TGTGCCAGCAGTTTATGGCGGGGCGGGACCGGGGAGCTGTTTTTT.